This is a list of T cell receptor beta chains from one sample in a study of identifying expanded T cells in peripheral blood. Only in-frame clones appear in the TCRdb table, and some are missing; sequencing was by immunoSEQ multiplex PCR. The repertoire has about 94,000 clones, around 90% of them found once; the top ten carry less than 6%. Source material: blood. These receptors were obtained from a person aged 18 to 75 in good health. CDR3s include the opening cysteine and the closing phenylalanine or tryptophan.

v_call	j_call	cdr3_aa
TRBV2	TRBJ1-1	CASSETGDYTEAFF
TRBV5-1	TRBJ2-4	CASSSASGRVDIQYF
TRBV6-1	TRBJ1-3	CASSDRRNSGNTIYF
TRBV6-5	TRBJ1-6	CASSYSSGDNSPLHF
TRBV7-2	TRBJ1-2	CASKTVNYGYTF
TRBV19	TRBJ1-1	CASSMGTEVTEAFF
TRBV7-9	TRBJ2-7	CASSLGSAALNYEQYF
TRBV7-9	TRBJ1-1	CASTGMNTEAFF
TRBV28	TRBJ1-2	CASSLAPVTGGYGYTF
TRBV29-1	TRBJ2-1	CSGQEGGQFF
TRBV7-9	TRBJ1-1	CASSPHDGEAFF
TRBV4-2	TRBJ1-2	CASSQVGRGDYGYTF
TRBV11-1	TRBJ1-6	CASSLGQGHSPLHF
TRBV2	TRBJ1-1	CASSPQGLRTEAFF
TRBV2	TRBJ2-1	CASSVSGEQFF
TRBV29-1	TRBJ2-7	CSVAPHAYEQYF
TRBV27	TRBJ1-5	CASSFGGNQPQHF
TRBV30	TRBJ2-1	CAWTPGISYNEQFF
TRBV5-1	TRBJ2-5	CASSFTGGSQETQYF
TRBV6-6	TRBJ2-7	CASSPADSEITYEQYF
TRBV5-1	TRBJ2-7	CASSLAVAGPWEQYF
TRBV6-6	TRBJ1-2	CASSWDGGYTF
TRBV30	TRBJ2-7	CAWGPGTYEQYF
TRBV7-2	TRBJ1-1	CASSLTANTEAFF
TRBV12-2	TRBJ2-2	CASRLAPRTGFETGELFF
TRBV2	TRBJ1-2	CASRDRVGYTF
TRBV29-1	TRBJ2-7	CSVQGGGYEQYF
TRBV11-3	TRBJ2-1	CASSSLGANEQFF
TRBV9	TRBJ1-2	CASSVEGRGLDGYTF
TRBV10-3	TRBJ1-3	CAISYSRSSGNTIYF
TRBV11-3	TRBJ1-2	CASSLDPGNYGYTF
TRBV5-4	TRBJ1-1	CASSSGHIMNTEAFF
TRBV6-5	TRBJ1-4	CASSSGYNEKLFF
TRBV29-1	TRBJ2-3	CSVDDRGRTGYF
TRBV19	TRBJ1-4	CASKSRWGPASATNEKLFF
TRBV7-9	TRBJ2-1	CASSPPSSGRTQFF